This TCR beta chain is from a study of control samples from healthy donors and cancer patients. The CDR3 spans 17 residues. V lost 3 bases, J lost 1 base, and 8 bases stayed unmatched. The germline gives CDR1 WSHSY, CDR2 SAAADI. This table comes from immunoSEQ multiplex PCR, and its TCRdb copy is limited to in-frame clones, with some not included. The sample holds 150,000 to 200,000 clones, 90% to 95% seen once. The TCR was taken from a woman aged 18-30 years in good health. The sample comprised blood. The chain employs TRBV10-2 and TRBJ1-5; 8 bases fit TRBD1. CDR3 sequence (DNA): TGCGCCAGCAGTGACGGGACAGGACGCGAGAGCAATCAGCCCCAGCATTTT. Translated: CASSDGTGRESNQPQHF.